Below, 22 T cell receptor beta chains from the same sample are listed, as sequenced in a study of Graves' ophthalmopathy and Graves' hyperthyroidism. RNA transcripts provided the template for amplifying TCR beta CDR3 regions. Second-round multiplex PCR followed a first-round RT-PCR using HTBI primers. One entry per CDR3 protein results from TCRdb running MiXCR on the multiplex PCR reads. The repertoire holds 450,000 to 600,000 distinct CDR3 sequences, with 35% to 45% as singletons. The material sequenced was peripheral blood or thyroid tissue (not recorded which). The source of these receptors is an adult man with Graves' hyperthyroidism.

This clonotype was found many times. V is TRBV12-3 or TRBV12-4 and J is TRBJ2-7; TRBD1 matches at 8 bases. This CDR3 spans 14 amino acids. V lost 6 bases and J lost 1; bases outside the gene matches: 5. The CDR3 protein is CASSLRGQSYEQYF. The DNA of the CDR3 is TGTGCCAGCAGCCTCAGGGGGCAGTCCTACGAGCAGTACTTC.

The chain has TRBV2 and TRBJ2-7, with 11 bases aligning to TRBD2. Germline-derived CDR1 and CDR2 are SNHLY and FYNNEI. The CDR3 extends over 14 amino acids. Unmatched junction bases numbered 5, after V lost 7 bases and J lost 3 bases. CDR3: CASTGTSGSYEQYF. The DNA for the CDR3 is TGTGCCAGCACCGGTACTAGCGGGAGCTACGAGCAGTACTTC.

The chain links TRBV20-1 to TRBJ2-7; D is unclear. The germline gives CDR1 DFQATT, CDR2 SNEGSKA (reference sequence). V was pared by 3 bases and J by 1 base, with 7 bases between. The CDR3 is made up of 12 amino acids. The CDR3 here is CSASAPSYEQYF. Written as DNA, the CDR3 is TGCAGTGCTAGCGCGCCTTCCTACGAGCAGTACTTC.

This clonotype appeared many times. The V and J genes are TRBV29-1 and TRBJ1-3; a weak D match, TRBD1 (5 bases). Germline V gene lookup returns CDR1 SQVTM and CDR2 ANQGSEA. Trimming cost V 5 bases and J 0 bases, with 17 bases left between them. The CDR3 consists of 16 residues. This chain's CDR3 is CSVHDGRGPSGNTIYF. CDR3 sequence (DNA): TGCAGCGTTCACGATGGGAGGGGACCCTCTGGAAACACCATATATTTT. Drawing the rest from reference TRBV29-1 and TRBJ1-3, the complete variable domain is SAVISQKPSRDICQRGTSLTIQCQVDSQVTMMFWYRQQPGQSLTLIATANQGSEATYESGFVIDKFPISRPNLTFSTLTVSNMSPEDSSIYLCSVHDGRGPSGNTIYFGEGSWLTVV.

The chain has TRBV7-6 and TRBJ2-5, with 9 positions matching TRBD1. Unmatched junction bases numbered 7, after V lost 3 bases and J lost 5 bases. The CDR3 loop spans 15 amino acids. Germline CDR1 reads SGHVS; CDR2 reads FNYEAQ. The CDR3 region has the DNA TGTGCCAGCAGCTTCGGTCCCGGGACAGGGGAGACCCAGTACTTC. Translation gives CASSFGPGTGETQYF.

This clonotype has only a few counts. CDR3 loop: CASSQPGLVNEQYF. The DNA of the CDR3 is TGCGCCAGCAGCCAACCGGGACTAGTGAACGAGCAGTACTTC. The V call is TRBV5-1, the J call TRBJ2-7, with TRBD2 identical over 8 bases. Unmatched junction bases numbered 8, after V lost 4 bases and J lost 5 bases. Germline loops: CDR1 SGHRS, CDR2 YFSETQ. The CDR3 is made up of 14 amino acids.

This clonotype was counted at least ten times. The CDR3 region has the DNA TGCGCCAGCAGCGGAAGAAACCGCCCCTATGGCTACACCTTC. Protein product: CASSGRNRPYGYTF. V gene TRBV5-1 combines with J gene TRBJ1-2; D ambiguous. V was clipped by 4 bases and J by 4 bases, with 14 bases between them. The CDR3 is made up of 14 amino acids. Germline V gene data show CDR1 as SGHRS and CDR2 as YFSETQ.

This clonotype was seen repeatedly, ten times or more. The gene calls are TRBV19 and TRBJ1-2, with 9 bases lining up with TRBD1. Trimming cost V 6 bases and J 5 bases; bases outside gene matches: 7. CDR3 length equals 14 residues. Germline values: CDR1 LNHDA, CDR2 SQIVND (reference sequence). This CDR3 is CASSEADRGYGYTF. CDR3 DNA: TGTGCCAGTAGCGAAGCGGACAGGGGTTATGGCTACACCTTC. Full variable domain (missing parts from reference TRBV19 and TRBJ1-2): DGGITQSPKYLFRKEGQNVTLSCEQNLNHDAMYWYRQDPGQGLRLIYYSQIVNDFQKGDIAEGYSVSREKKESFPLTVTSAQKNPTAFYLCASSEADRGYGYTFGSGTRLTVV.

This clonotype came up many times. The chain employs TRBV15 and TRBJ1-4; 8 bases match TRBD1. Looked up from germline, CDR1 is LNHNV and CDR2 is YYDKDF (reference sequence). V trimming: 1 base; J trimming: 3 bases; junction bases outside the gene matches: 1. This CDR3 comprises 15 residues. Here the CDR3 reads CATSRVQGANEKLFF. The CDR3 region has the DNA TGTGCCACCAGCAGAGTACAGGGGGCTAATGAAAAACTGTTTTTT.

The chain carries TRBV20-1 and TRBJ1-5; 10 nucleotides match TRBD2. Gene TRBJ2-3 matches the end of the DNA better, so the J call may be wrong. The CDR3 has 15 amino acids. Germline CDR1 is DFQATT and CDR2 is SNEGSKA (reference sequence). CDR3 sequence (DNA): TGCAGTGCTAGAGTAGGGCTAGCGGGGGCAGATACGCAGTATTTT. This sequence encodes CSARVGLAGADTQYF.

This clonotype appeared many times. The rearrangement links TRBV29-1 to TRBJ2-3, with D possibly being TRBD2 (7 bases). This CDR3 spans 14 amino acids. The V end was cut by 6 bases, the J end by 1 base, with 14 bases between. Germline lookup yields CDR1 SQVTM and CDR2 ANQGSEA. The CDR3 bases are TGCAGCGTGGGAGGGGGGGCTGGCACAGATACGCAGTATTTT. Protein: CSVGGGAGTDTQYF.

This clonotype was counted at least ten times. The rearrangement joins TRBV12-3 or TRBV12-4 to TRBJ1-5, with D uncertain. The ends were cut back, 3 bases at V and 0 bases at J, with 6 bases in the middle. This CDR3 has 14 residues. CDR3 loop: CASSLVYSNQPQHF. DNA of the CDR3: TGTGCCAGCAGTTTGGTGTATAGCAATCAGCCCCAGCATTTT.

On this clonotype itself: Mismatch with germline at one junction end may stem from a read error. This chain connects TRBV7-6 to TRBJ2-7; a possible D gene is TRBD1 (6 bases). CDR3 size: 14 residues. The germline V gene encodes CDR1 SGHVS and CDR2 FNYEAQ. In DNA form, the CDR3 reads TGTGCCAGCAGCTTAGCCGGGACACAACCTATTGGGCACTTC. It codes for CASSLAGTQPIGHF.

This clonotype was detected ten times or more. The V and J genes are TRBV2 and TRBJ2-6; tentatively, D is TRBD1 or TRBD2 (6 bases each). The CDR3 has 17 residues. V was pared by 3 bases and J by 0 bases, with 12 bases between. The germline V gene encodes CDR1 SNHLY and CDR2 FYNNEI. Here the CDR3 reads CASSDRGLPSGANVLTF. The CDR3 DNA is TGTGCCAGCAGTGACCGGGGGCTCCCCTCTGGGGCCAACGTCCTGACTTTC.

This clonotype was recorded many times. Its ends do not fully match the called genes, so a read error is possible. V usage is TRBV6-1 and J usage is TRBJ2-7; 8 bases agree with TRBD1. Germline-derived CDR1 and CDR2 are MNHNS and SASEGT. The CDR3 extends over 13 amino acids. CDR3 DNA: TGTGCCAGCAAGGACAGGGCCTCCCACGAGCAGTACTTC. This sequence encodes CASKDRASHEQYF.

This clonotype has a count of ten or more. The chain recombines TRBV7-2 with TRBJ2-7; 10 bases fit TRBD2. The CDR3 consists of 15 residues. Germline V gene data show CDR1 as SGHTA and CDR2 as FQGNSA. With 3 bases clipped from V and 3 bases from J, the junction kept 5 bases outside the gene matches. The CDR3 DNA reads as TGTGCCAGCAGCTTCGATCCTAGCGGGAGCTACGAGCAGTACTTC. Protein product: CASSFDPSGSYEQYF.

This clonotype has only a few counts. The chain recombines TRBV6-1 with TRBJ1-3, with D possibly TRBD1 on 5 matching bases. The length of the CDR3 is 17 residues. Trimming shortened V by 2 bases and J by 1 base, and 15 bases separated the two germline ends. Germline V gene lookup returns CDR1 MNHNS and CDR2 SASEGT. The CDR3 DNA is TGTGCCAGCAGTGAAACCGGGGCCCGCGTATCTGGAAACACCATATATTTT. It yields the protein CASSETGARVSGNTIYF.

The V and J genes are TRBV19 and TRBJ2-7, with TRBD2 matching over 14 bases. Germline lookup yields CDR1 LNHDA and CDR2 SQIVND (reference sequence). The junction had 14 bases not matched to a gene; V was cut back by 5 bases and J by 2 bases. The CDR3 is 19 amino acids. The CDR3 is CASSEDSWTSGRSPYEQYF. The CDR3 bases are TGTGCCAGTAGTGAAGATTCCTGGACTAGCGGGAGGTCCCCCTACGAGCAGTACTTC.

This clonotype occurred a few times. The chain uses TRBV2 and TRBJ2-4, with D perhaps assigned TRBD1 or TRBD2 (5 bases each). The CDR3 is 14 amino acids. Looked up from germline, CDR1 is SNHLY and CDR2 is FYNNEI. The ends were cut back, 5 bases at V and 8 bases at J, with 16 bases in the middle. This CDR3 reads CASSTGRGTDIQYF. The CDR3 DNA sequence: TGTGCCAGCAGTACAGGACGGGGCACCGACATTCAGTACTTC.

This clonotype was counted many times. The chain joins TRBV19 to TRBJ1-1; the D gene is possibly TRBD1 (5 bases). V was cut by 7 bases and J by 8 bases, with 20 bases left in between. The CDR3 length is 14 residues. Germline V gene sequence: CDR1 LNHDA, CDR2 SQIVND (reference sequence). The CDR3 DNA is TGTGCCAGTAATTTTAGGGGCCGCAGCGGGGAAGCTTTCTTT. It yields the protein CASNFRGRSGEAFF.

The chain is built from TRBV7-9 and TRBJ1-2, with 11 nucleotides matching TRBD1. The CDR3 runs to 16 residues. Germline V gene lookup returns CDR1 SEHNR and CDR2 FQNEAQ (reference sequence). Trimming took 9 bases from V and 2 from J; bases not matched to a gene: 11. The CDR3 region has the DNA TGTGCCAGTAGTATTTCCCGGGACAGGGGGAACTATGGCTACACCTTC. Translating gives CASSISRDRGNYGYTF.

This chain links TRBV10-3 with TRBJ2-7, with 7 bases lining up with TRBD2. The J call is uncertain, as TRBJ2-1 better fits the DNA end. From germline, CDR1 is ENHRY and CDR2 SYGVKD. The CDR3 extends over 16 amino acids. CDR3 DNA: TGTGCCATCAGTGGTCTGGGGGGGGAGGCTAACAATGAGCAGTTCTTC. It encodes CAISGLGGEANNEQFF.